This TCR beta chain was retrieved from a study of Ad26.COV2.S vaccination and SARS-CoV-2 variants (dated by TCRdb to the early 2020s). In the study overall: Donors in the vaccine arm were drawn from COV1001, a multicentre, randomized, double-blind, placebo-controlled phase I-IIa trial testing Ad26.COV2.S in healthy adults. Investigators remained blinded to trial group allocation during experiments and outcome assessment. Sequencing of the TCRbeta repertoire served to evaluate the specificity and breadth of SARS-CoV-2-reactive T cell receptors following Ad26.COV2.S vaccination. Participants in the trial were split at random into five groups of five each, receiving low-dose or high-dose Ad26.COV2.S once or twice, or else placebo on both occasions. A total of around 32 samples were included in the TCR-sequenced set, comprising roughly 19 Ad26.COV2.S vaccine recipients, 5 placebo recipients and 8 SARS-CoV-2 convalescent individuals. Dosing of Ad26.COV2.S was intramuscular, at either 5x10^10 or 1x10^11 viral particles, delivered as one shot or as two shots spaced 56 days apart.

V ends up 6 bases short and J 0 bases short, with an unmatched junction base count of 2. Taken from cysteine to phenylalanine, the CDR3 has 14 residues. Of the read, only the CDR3 DNA is kept; its 42 bases are in frame from base 1. The germline V gene gives CDR1 as SNHLY and CDR2 as FYNNEI. The immunoSEQ Assay was used to sequence TCRbeta CDR3 regions. After extraction, genomic DNA underwent amplification by bias-controlled multiplex PCR, followed by high-throughput sequencing. In the paper's pipeline: To quantify the absolute abundance of each unique TCRbeta CDR3 region, sequences were collapsed and filtered. T cell fraction was estimated by normalizing TCRbeta template counts to usable DNA, which was measured by amplifying reference genes present in all nucleated cells. Repertoire TCRs were annotated as SARS-CoV-2-specific when V gene, CDR3 amino acid sequence and J gene were exactly matched to a known reactive TCR set. The reference SARS-CoV-2 TCR set came from MIRA and was filtered for enrichment in COVID-19-positive ImmuneCODE repertoires, removing public or cross-reactive TCRs. Using the MIRA antigens, annotated TCRs were further analysed by specific ORF or by position within an ORF. Depth was the summed frequency of annotated unique rearrangements, while breadth was defined as annotated unique rearrangements over total unique productive rearrangements. TCR breadth was compared between groups using two-sided Wilcoxon rank-sum tests. Entries here come from immuneACCESS through TCRdb and include only in-frame sequences with V and J called. Some clones fail to appear in such tables; in the studies checked, an unresolved V gene covers under half of the shortfall, and the cause of the remainder is unknown. V, J and clone size derive from that table, while D and trimming were established from the DNA sequence. The sample contains hundreds of thousands of clones, around nine tenths of them found a single time. The ten largest clones take up roughly 10% of the sample.

Overall results and qualifications from the work: Spike-specific TCR breadth was higher in Ad26.COV2.S recipients than in placebo recipients (P = 0.0014). Non-spike TCR breadth was comparable between vaccine and placebo recipients, consistent with the vaccine containing only spike. The study was not powered to compare responses between vaccine doses or regimens. After vaccination, substantial breadth of spike-specific CD8+ and CD4+ T cell responses was reported. The authors noted that the TCR breadth and depth analyses may have underestimated total T cell responses.

Comments on this clone: Its antigen is still unknown. No base-level quality is on record; no much larger clone is a single base apart.

This specimen's treatment or condition label, per the study, means: about 20 received Ad26.COV2.S at low or high dose, single or two shots; 5 received placebo; per-sample allocation not given. Repertoires of vaccine and placebo recipients were sequenced from samples taken on day 63 after the first injection. Cohort 1b enrolled around 24 adults aged 18-55 years at a single site in Boston, USA, between 29 July and 7 August 2020. Ad26.COV2.S was a replication-incompetent adenovirus type 26 vector expressing a prefusion-stabilized SARS-CoV-2 spike protein from the original Wuhan strain. The material was peripheral blood, obtained in a trial of Ad26.COV2.S vaccine versus placebo. This TCR came from a person between 18 and 65 years old who received the Ad26.COV2.S COVID-19 vaccine or a placebo. This sequence uses TRBV2 and TRBJ1-3; TRBD1 matches 7 bases in the middle. The CDR3 region: CASRRDSSGNTIYF. At the DNA level, the sequence is TGTGCCAGCAGAAGGGACAGCTCTGGAAACACCATATATTTT.